The 24 T cell receptor beta chains given below trace back to one sample, sequenced in a study of OX40 agonist ivuxolimab in advanced cancers. TCRdb keeps only in-frame clones here, not all; method: immunoSEQ multiplex PCR. The sample records about 120,000 clones, over 85% being singletons. The sequencing used CD4+ or CD8+ T cells sorted from blood, collected in a trial of the OX40 agonist ivuxolimab. All receptors come from an adult with an advanced solid tumor such as melanoma, head and neck, liver or kidney cancer.

This sequence joins TRBV11-2 and TRBJ2-7, with TRBD1 as a possible D gene (5 bases). Germline CDR1 SGHAT, CDR2 FQNNGV. Trimming took off 5 bases at V and 4 bases at J, with 12 bases between the two ends. The CDR3 runs to 13 residues. CDR3 nucleotides: TGTGCCAGCAGCAGATCCCCAGGGTACGAGCAGTACTTC. Amino acids: CASSRSPGYEQYF. Drawing the rest from reference TRBV11-2 and TRBJ2-7, the complete variable domain is EAGVAQSPRYKIIEKRQSVAFWCNPISGHATLYWYQQILGQGPKLLIQFQNNGVVDDSQLPKDRFSAERLKGVDSTLKIQPAKLEDSAVYLCASSRSPGYEQYFGPGTRLTVT.

A few counts support this clone. The chain recombines TRBV4-2 with TRBJ1-1; tentatively, D is TRBD1 (5 bases). V was cut by 4 bases and J by 3 bases, with 18 bases left in between. The CDR3 is 16 residues long. Germline V gene data show CDR1 as LGHNA and CDR2 as YNFKEQ. The DNA of the CDR3 is TGTGCCAGCAGCCTCCTCCGTGGGGGGATGGACACTGAAGCTTTCTTT. This translates into CASSLLRGGMDTEAFF.

This chain connects TRBV6-5 to TRBJ2-7; D may be TRBD1 (6 bases). The V and J ends lost 5 bases and 2 bases respectively, with 13 bases between them. Per germline, CDR1 MNHEY and CDR2 SVGAGI. The CDR3 contains 14 residues. In nucleotides, the CDR3 is TGTGCCAGCAGTAAGGGGGTCGAAACCTACGAGCAGTACTTC. Its protein product is CASSKGVETYEQYF.

The V call is TRBV11-2, the J call TRBJ2-1, with 9 positions matching TRBD2. The CDR3 consists of 16 residues. Unmatched junction bases numbered 15, after V lost 6 bases and J lost 9 bases. CDR1 is SGHAT and CDR2 is FQNNGV in the germline V gene. CDR3 in amino acids: CASRQVAGEPGGEQFF. The DNA of the CDR3 is TGTGCCAGCAGACAAGTAGCGGGAGAACCGGGGGGTGAGCAGTTCTTC.

The genes are TRBV7-6 and TRBJ2-7; 11 bases are a match to TRBD2. The CDR3 is 14 amino acids. Germline trimming cut 5 bases from V and 2 bases from J; bases unmatched to any gene: 2. Germline values: CDR1 SGHVS, CDR2 FNYEAQ. The CDR3 here is CASSPSGGPYEQYF. CDR3 nucleotide sequence: TGTGCCAGCAGCCCTAGCGGGGGGCCCTACGAGCAGTACTTC.

As regards this clone: The sample has other DNA sequences that encode this CDR3 too. The genes are TRBV7-2 and TRBJ2-5; D possibly corresponds to TRBD1 (6 bases). The CDR3 covers 14 residues. Germline V CDR1 and CDR2: SGHTA, FQGNSA. V lost 0 bases and J 4 bases, leaving 9 bases between the germline ends. The CDR3 DNA sequence: TGTGCCAGCAGCTTAGCCGGCAGGGGAGAGACCCAGTACTTC. Its protein product is CASSLAGRGETQYF.

The chain combines TRBV9 with TRBJ1-1; no definite D call. V was shortened by 0 bases and J by 2 bases, with 5 bases between the two germline ends. Germline values: CDR1 SGDLS, CDR2 YYNGEE. The CDR3 loop spans 13 amino acids. The CDR3 DNA reads TGTGCCAGCAGCGTAGGCCCAAACACTGAAGCTTTCTTT. It is translated as CASSVGPNTEAFF.

The rearrangement joins TRBV7-2 to TRBJ2-1, with 13 bases aligning to TRBD2. The CDR3 covers 17 residues. Trimming removed 1 base from V and 4 bases from J; junction bases left unmatched: 4. Germline lookup yields CDR1 SGHTA and CDR2 FQGNSA. The CDR3 spells CASSLEGLAGPYNEQFF. In DNA, the CDR3 is TGTGCCAGCAGCTTAGAGGGACTAGCGGGGCCATACAATGAGCAGTTCTTC.

This rearrangement joins TRBV28 to TRBJ1-2; no clear D. V lost 6 bases to trimming and J lost 5 bases, with 19 bases between them. Per the germline V gene, CDR1 is MDHEN and CDR2 is SYDVKM. CDR3 length equals 15 residues. Here the CDR3 reads CASSPGDGVRYGYTF. As DNA, the CDR3 is TGTGCCAGCAGCCCAGGCGATGGGGTTCGGTATGGCTACACCTTC.

This chain uses TRBV6-5 with TRBJ2-5, with 11 nucleotides matching TRBD2. The CDR3 extends over 15 amino acids. Germline CDR1 reads MNHEY; CDR2 reads SVGAGI. The V segment lost 6 bases and the J segment 4 bases; nucleotides outside the gene matches: 7. Here the CDR3 DNA reads TGTGCCAGCAGCCGAATAGCGGGAGGGCCAGAGACCCAGTACTTC. Its protein is CASSRIAGGPETQYF.

The chain couples TRBV19 to TRBJ1-1; tentatively, D is TRBD1 (6 bases). The CDR3 covers 13 residues. The ends were cut back, 7 bases at V and 0 bases at J, with 9 bases in the middle. Per the germline V gene, CDR1 is LNHDA and CDR2 is SQIVND (reference sequence). CDR3 sequence: CASTDRLNTEAFF. The CDR3 DNA follows: TGTGCCAGTACCGACAGGTTGAACACTGAAGCTTTCTTT.

The J gene is TRBJ2-7, the V gene TRBV6-5; no definite D call. The CDR3 has 13 amino acids. V lost 2 bases, J lost 3 bases, and 8 bases lay in between. CDR1 is MNHEY and CDR2 is SVGAGI in the germline V gene. The CDR3 nucleotides read TGTGCCAGCAGTTACGCTGCAGACTACGAGCAGTACTTC. Translation: CASSYAADYEQYF.

This clone came up a few times. This chain uses TRBV14 with TRBJ1-3; no firm D call. Trimming removed 2 bases at V and 0 bases at J, with 5 bases between. The CDR3 extends over 14 amino acids. Germline-derived CDR1 and CDR2 are SGHDN and FVKESK. This chain's CDR3 is CASSQLVSGNTIYF. The CDR3 coding sequence is TGTGCCAGCAGCCAACTGGTCTCTGGAAACACCATATATTTT.

Here the CDR3 reads CASSSRTGSYNEQFF. The DNA for the CDR3 is TGTGCCAGCAGCTCCCGGACAGGGTCCTACAATGAGCAGTTCTTC. The genes are TRBV7-9 and TRBJ2-1, with TRBD1 identical over 8 bases. Looked up from germline, CDR1 is SEHNR and CDR2 is FQNEAQ (reference sequence). After removal of 4 bases from V and 1 base from J, the junction contained 3 bases not matched to a gene. This CDR3 contains 15 residues.

The V call is TRBV6-1, the J call TRBJ2-3, with D uncertain. This CDR3 contains 10 residues. With 4 bases removed from V and 6 bases from J, the gap between germline ends came to 2 bases. Looked up from germline, CDR1 is MNHNS and CDR2 is SASEGT. Here the CDR3 DNA reads TGTGCCAGCAGTGTTGATACGCAGTATTTT. Residues: CASSVDTQYF.

The chain links TRBV7-3 to TRBJ2-5; 11 bases are shared with TRBD1. This CDR3 comprises 16 residues. Trimming cost V 0 bases and J 1 base; bases outside gene matches: 1. Per germline, CDR1 SGHTA and CDR2 FQGTGA. CDR3 region: CASSLTGTGGQETQYF. CDR3 nucleotide sequence: TGTGCCAGCAGCTTAACCGGGACAGGGGGCCAAGAGACCCAGTACTTC.

The chain carries TRBV18 and TRBJ1-1, with TRBD1 identical over 9 bases. In germline, CDR1 is KGHSH, CDR2 LQKENI. Trimming cost V 2 bases and J 0 bases; bases outside gene matches: 4. The CDR3 totals 16 residues. The CDR3 bases are TGTGCCAGCTCACCAGGAGGGACAGGGTTGAACACTGAAGCTTTCTTT. As protein: CASSPGGTGLNTEAFF.

The rearrangement links TRBV6-5 to TRBJ2-7, with 9 bases lining up with TRBD1. Germline CDR1 and CDR2: MNHEY and SVGAGI. J gave up 0 bases and V 5 bases, and 5 bases lay outside the gene matches. This CDR3 has 15 amino acids. The DNA of the CDR3 is TGTGCCAGCAGTGCGGGGACAGGGAGCTCCTACGAGCAGTACTTC. The encoded protein is CASSAGTGSSYEQYF.

V usage is TRBV9 and J usage is TRBJ2-3; 14 bases are a match to TRBD2. Trimming at V came to 4 bases and at J to 6 bases, leaving 7 bases not matched to a gene. The CDR3 spans 16 residues. CDR1 and CDR2 (germline): SGDLS, YYNGEE. The CDR3 protein is CASSWGLAGDRDTQYF. In nucleotides, the CDR3 is TGTGCCAGCAGCTGGGGACTAGCGGGAGATCGGGATACGCAGTATTTT.

This chain uses TRBV9 with TRBJ2-7; TRBD2 matches at 14 bases. The length of the CDR3 is 18 residues. V shed 5 bases, J shed 5 bases, and the junction held 15 bases outside the gene matches. Germline V gives CDR1 SGDLS, CDR2 YYNGEE. The CDR3 region has the DNA TGTGCCAGCAGTCGACAGTCCGGGACTAGCGGGAGTTCCAACGAGCAGTACTTC. Its protein is CASSRQSGTSGSSNEQYF. Variable domain in full (rest from reference TRBV9 and TRBJ2-7): DSGVTQTPKHLITATGQRVTLRCSPRSGDLSVYWYQQSLDQGLQFLIQYYNGEERAKGNILERFSAQQFPDLHSELNLSSLELGDSALYFCASSRQSGTSGSSNEQYFGPGTRLTVT.

The sample holds one count of this clone. This chain links TRBV28 with TRBJ2-7; possible D gene TRBD1, 5 bases. Germline CDR1 is MDHEN and CDR2 is SYDVKM. Trimming left V 7 bases short and J 2 bases short, with 12 bases between. The CDR3 spans 13 residues. CDR3 bases: TGTGCCAGCACTTACACAGGCACCTACGAGCAGTACTTC. Translating it yields CASTYTGTYEQYF.

The CDR3 protein is CASSVGGGGQALNEQFF. DNA for the CDR3: TGTGCCAGCAGCGTAGGTGGGGGGGGACAGGCCCTCAATGAGCAGTTCTTC. The chain combines TRBV9 with TRBJ2-1, with D tentatively TRBD1 (8 bases). The CDR3 loop spans 17 amino acids. V lost 0 bases to trimming and J lost 6 bases, with 19 bases between them. CDR1 and CDR2 from the germline V gene are SGDLS and YYNGEE.

The rearrangement uses TRBV18 and TRBJ2-1; D not certain. With 2 bases removed from V and 1 base from J, the gap between germline ends came to 9 bases. The length of the CDR3 is 15 residues. In germline, CDR1 is KGHSH, CDR2 LQKENI. The chain's CDR3 is CASSPTQTSYNEQFF. DNA for the CDR3: TGTGCCAGCTCACCAACACAGACATCCTACAATGAGCAGTTCTTC.

The chain uses TRBV7-8 and TRBJ1-3; D gene uncertain. Germline V gene data show CDR1 as SGHVS and CDR2 as FQNEAQ. V was trimmed by 2 bases and J by 1 base, leaving 6 bases between them. The CDR3 extends over 14 amino acids. The DNA for the CDR3 is TGTGCCAGCAGCTTACGCAGGTCTGGAAACACCATATATTTT. It is translated as CASSLRRSGNTIYF.